The T cell receptor beta chain under discussion was sequenced for a study of T-cell reconstitution after alpha-beta-depleted transplantation in children (dated by TCRdb to the mid-2010s). At the level of the whole study: The study quantitatively tracked T-cell immune reconstitution after TCRalphabeta/CD19-depleted allogeneic hematopoietic cell transplantation in children using TCR repertoire profiling.

Library prep was done by PCR. The sequencer listed for this sample is Illumina HiSeq 2500. TCR libraries were prepared with molecular barcoding, using unique molecular identifiers to normalize TCRbeta repertoire quantification. The public reads were reprocessed in TCRdb via fastp at Q25 and MiXCR, keeping in-frame beta chains. Every distinct CDR3 protein forms one entry, paired with its most common genes and DNA. The sample table shows 400,000 to 500,000 distinct CDR3 sequences, and about a tenth are seen once. Roughly 5% of the sample goes to the ten largest clones. As concerns this clonotype: It has no known antigen specificity. Base qualities are not provided; no much larger clone lies one nucleotide away.

This receptor was obtained from a human donor who donated a stem cell graft to a child with acute myeloid leukemia. The specimen comprised PBMCs from the stem cell graft donor, sampled from the stem cell graft.

The DNA sequence is TGTGCCAGCAGCCCCTGGACAGGGGCTTCGGCGACTGAAGCTTTCTTT. Its protein is CASSPWTGASATEAFF. The V and J genes are TRBV5-8 and TRBJ1-1, with 9 central nucleotides matching TRBD1. Taken from cysteine to phenylalanine, the CDR3 has 16 residues. Of all the DNA, just the CDR3 is kept, 48 bases in frame from base 1. The germline V and J ends show losses of 4 bases and 5 bases respectively, and no gene match explains 12 bases of the junction. CDR1 and CDR2, per the germline V gene, are SGHTS and YDEGEE.